This T cell receptor (beta chain) was captured by sequencing in a study of blood T cell repertoires in COVID-19. Study information: T cells, B-cell-depleted T cells, or PBMCs provided the cDNA or gDNA that served as material.

In the original analysis: Amplification from reference gene primers served as the basis for estimated nucleated cell counts. The table came from immunoSEQ multiplex PCR; TCRdb's copy has only in-frame clones and leaves some out. Clone size and V and J calls were adopted from that table, with D and trimming inferred from the DNA. Among about 230,000 clones listed, 85% to 90% were seen once. Germline V gene data show CDR1 as LNHNV and CDR2 as YYDKDF (reference sequence). V was shortened by 0 bases and J by 4 bases, with 12 bases between the two germline ends. The CDR3 totals 15 residues. Enrolled during active infection, Seattle patients were then followed longitudinally. This clone was seen only once.

The sample consisted of peripheral blood. The receptor was isolated from a man in his fifties or sixties with COVID-19, enrolled during active disease. The gene calls are TRBV15 and TRBJ2-5; the D gene is possibly TRBD1 (6 bases). The CDR3 loop is CATSRDGGQGETQYF. In DNA form, the CDR3 reads TGTGCCACCAGCAGAGATGGGGGCCAGGGAGAGACCCAGTACTTC.